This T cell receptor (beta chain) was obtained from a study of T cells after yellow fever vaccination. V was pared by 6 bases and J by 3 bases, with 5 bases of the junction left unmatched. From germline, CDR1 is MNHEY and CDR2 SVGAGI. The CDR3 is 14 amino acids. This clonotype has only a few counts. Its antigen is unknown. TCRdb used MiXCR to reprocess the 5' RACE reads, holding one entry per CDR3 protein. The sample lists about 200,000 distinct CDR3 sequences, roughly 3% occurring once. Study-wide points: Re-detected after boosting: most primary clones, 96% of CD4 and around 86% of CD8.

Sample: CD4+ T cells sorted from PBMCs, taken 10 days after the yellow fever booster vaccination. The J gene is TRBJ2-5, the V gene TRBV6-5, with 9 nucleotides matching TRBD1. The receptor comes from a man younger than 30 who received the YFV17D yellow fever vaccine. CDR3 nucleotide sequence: TGTGCCAGCAGATTACAGGGGGCGGAAGAGACCCAGTACTTC. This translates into CASRLQGAEETQYF.